This T cell receptor beta chain was profiled in a study of shared clonotypes between healthy human individuals. Authors' methods: Filtering differed because ImmunoSEQ produced junction-only sequences that carried no quality scores. The repertoire was sequenced with immunoSEQ multiplex PCR; TCRdb's copy has only in-frame clones and lacks some. V, J and clone size derive from that table, while D and trimming were established from the DNA sequence. The sample contains over a million clones, roughly 98% of which appear only once. Study observations and caveats: Owing to a small donor count, the genetic and exposure-history diversity represented was limited.

In the case of this clone: What it recognizes is unknown.

Germline V lookup: CDR1 MNHNS, CDR2 SASEGT. This CDR3 is built from 15 residues. The germline V and J ends were trimmed by 5 bases and 7 bases, with 18 bases remaining between them. Sequenced sample: naive CD4+ T cells sorted from blood. The subset: CD45RA+ positively selected. This clonotype originated in a man younger than 40 in good health. V gene TRBV6-1 combines with J gene TRBJ1-5, with D maybe TRBD1 (6 bases). This CDR3 reads CASSHTQGIHQPQHF. CDR3 DNA: TGTGCCAGCAGTCACACCCAGGGGATTCACCAGCCCCAGCATTTT.